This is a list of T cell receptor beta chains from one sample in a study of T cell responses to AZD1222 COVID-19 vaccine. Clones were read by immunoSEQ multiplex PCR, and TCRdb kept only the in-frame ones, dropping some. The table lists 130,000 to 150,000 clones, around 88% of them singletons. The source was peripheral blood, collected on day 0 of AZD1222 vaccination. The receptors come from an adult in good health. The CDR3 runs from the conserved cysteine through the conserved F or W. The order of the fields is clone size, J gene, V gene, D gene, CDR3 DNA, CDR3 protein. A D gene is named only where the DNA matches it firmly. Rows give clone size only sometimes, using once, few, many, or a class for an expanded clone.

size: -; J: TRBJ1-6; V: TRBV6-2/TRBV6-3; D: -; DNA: TGTGCCAGCAGTCCAGGGGTATCCTATAATTCACCCCTCCACTTT; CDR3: CASSPGVSYNSPLHF
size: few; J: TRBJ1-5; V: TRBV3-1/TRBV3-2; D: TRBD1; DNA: TGTGCCAGCAGCCGCCTACGGGACAGAATCAATCAGCCCCAGCATTTT; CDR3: CASSRLRDRINQPQHF
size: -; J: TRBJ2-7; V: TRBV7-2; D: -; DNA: TGTGCCAGCAGCTTAGCGGTGACCGATGCCTACGAGCAGTACTTC; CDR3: CASSLAVTDAYEQYF
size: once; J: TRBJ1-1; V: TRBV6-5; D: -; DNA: TGTGCCAGCAGTTACTCGATCGGGGGGGGTGGCACTGAAGCTTTCTTT; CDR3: CASSYSIGGGGTEAFF
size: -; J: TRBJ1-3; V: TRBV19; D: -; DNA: TGTGCCAGTAGTAAATCCGGGACTGGAAACACCATATATTTT; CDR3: CASSKSGTGNTIYF
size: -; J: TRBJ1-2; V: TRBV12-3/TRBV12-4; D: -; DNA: TGTGCCAGCAGTCTCAGCTATGGCTACACCTTC; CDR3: CASSLSYGYTF
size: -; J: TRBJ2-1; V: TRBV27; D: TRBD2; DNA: TGTGCCAGCAGTTTATTTAGCGGGGCTTACAATGAGCAGTTCTTC; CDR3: CASSLFSGAYNEQFF
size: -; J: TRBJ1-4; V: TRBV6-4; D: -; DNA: TGTGCCAGCAGTGAAAAGGACGGTGAAAAACTGTTTTTT; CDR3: CASSEKDGEKLFF
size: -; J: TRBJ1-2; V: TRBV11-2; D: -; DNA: TGTGCCAGCAGCTTTGCAGGGAACTATGGCTACACCTTC; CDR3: CASSFAGNYGYTF
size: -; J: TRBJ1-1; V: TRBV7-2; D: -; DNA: TGTGCCAGCAGCTTGATGCCTCTGCGAGACACTGAAGCTTTCTTT; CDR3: CASSLMPLRDTEAFF
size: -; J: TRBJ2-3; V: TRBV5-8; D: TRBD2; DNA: TGTGCCAGCAGTCCGGGGGGTCGCGGCACAGATACGCAGTATTTT; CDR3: CASSPGGRGTDTQYF
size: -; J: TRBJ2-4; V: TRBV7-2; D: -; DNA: TGTGCCAGCAGCCCTACTGGGGGCTCGAACATTCAGTACTTC; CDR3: CASSPTGGSNIQYF
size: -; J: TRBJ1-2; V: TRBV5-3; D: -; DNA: TGTGCCAGAAGCTTTATAGGTTTAAGCTATGGCTACACCTTC; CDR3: CARSFIGLSYGYTF
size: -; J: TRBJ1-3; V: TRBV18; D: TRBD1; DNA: TGTGCCAGCACCCCGGGACAGGGATTGAGAAACACCATATATTTT; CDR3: CASTPGQGLRNTIYF
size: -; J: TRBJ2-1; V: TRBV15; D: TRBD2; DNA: TGTGCCACCAGCAGAGATCTAGGTAGCGGGGGGCGCTACAATGAGCAGTTCTTC; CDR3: CATSRDLGSGGRYNEQFF
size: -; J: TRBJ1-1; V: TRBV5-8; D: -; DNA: TGTGCCAGCAGCGGAGGGGCCCTGAACACTGAAGCTTTCTTT; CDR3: CASSGGALNTEAFF
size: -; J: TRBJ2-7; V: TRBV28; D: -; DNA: TGTGCCAGCAGGGTGGGGACTGGGTACGAGCAGTACTTC; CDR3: CASRVGTGYEQYF
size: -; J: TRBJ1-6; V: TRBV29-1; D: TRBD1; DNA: TGCAGCGTTGCTAGTGACAGGGAGGGATCACCCCTCCACTTT; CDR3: CSVASDREGSPLHF
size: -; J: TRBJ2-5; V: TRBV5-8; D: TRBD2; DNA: TGTGCCAGCAGCGTGGGACTAGCGGGGGGGCCGGAGACCCAGTACTTC; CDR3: CASSVGLAGGPETQYF
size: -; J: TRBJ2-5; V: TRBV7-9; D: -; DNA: TGTGCCAGCAGCCTTACAGTCCAGCTAGAGACCCAGTACTTC; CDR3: CASSLTVQLETQYF
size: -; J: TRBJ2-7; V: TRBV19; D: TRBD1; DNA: TGTGCCAGTAGTGAGCAGGGGGCTGGGGCCTACGAGCAGTACTTC; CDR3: CASSEQGAGAYEQYF
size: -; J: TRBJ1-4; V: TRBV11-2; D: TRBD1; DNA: TGTGCCAGCAGCTTAGATAGTACAGGGGGACTGTTTTTT; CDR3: CASSLDSTGGLFF